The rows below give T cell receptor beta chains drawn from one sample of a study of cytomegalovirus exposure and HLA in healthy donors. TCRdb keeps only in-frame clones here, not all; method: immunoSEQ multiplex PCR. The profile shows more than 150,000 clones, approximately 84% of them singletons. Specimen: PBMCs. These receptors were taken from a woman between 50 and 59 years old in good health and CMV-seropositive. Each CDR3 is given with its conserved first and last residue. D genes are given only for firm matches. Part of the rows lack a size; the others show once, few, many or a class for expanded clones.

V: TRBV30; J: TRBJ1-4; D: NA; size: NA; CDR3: CAWRRPGVNEKLFF; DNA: TGTGCCTGGAGGAGGCCAGGGGTTAATGAAAAACTGTTTTTT
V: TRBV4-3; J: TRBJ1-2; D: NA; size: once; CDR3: CASRPFDSPNYGYTF; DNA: TGCGCCAGCAGACCTTTTGACAGTCCTAACTATGGCTACACCTTC
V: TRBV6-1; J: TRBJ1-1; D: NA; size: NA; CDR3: CASSGTPMNTEAFF; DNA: TGTGCCAGCAGTGGGACACCTATGAACACTGAAGCTTTCTTT
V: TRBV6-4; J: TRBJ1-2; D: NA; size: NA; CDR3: CASSRGLNSYGYTF; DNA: TGTGCCAGCAGTCGTGGGCTGAACAGCTATGGCTACACCTTC
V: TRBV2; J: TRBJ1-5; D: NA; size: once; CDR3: CASSGPGRGNQPQHF; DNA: TGTGCCAGCAGTGGTCCAGGGCGGGGAAATCAGCCCCAGCATTTT
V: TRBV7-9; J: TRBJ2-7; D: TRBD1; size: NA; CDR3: CASRAGDRGFYEQYF; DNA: TGTGCCAGCAGAGCGGGGGACAGGGGTTTCTACGAGCAGTACTTC
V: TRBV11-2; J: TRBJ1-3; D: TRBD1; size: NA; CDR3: CASSTDRVSGNTIYF; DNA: TGTGCCAGCAGCACGGACAGGGTCTCTGGAAACACCATATATTTT
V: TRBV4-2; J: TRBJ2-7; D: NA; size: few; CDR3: CASSQMTDSYEQYF; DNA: TGTGCCAGCAGCCAAATGACAGACTCCTACGAGCAGTACTTC
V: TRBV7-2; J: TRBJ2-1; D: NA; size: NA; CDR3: CASSSFYEQFF; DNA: TGTGCCAGCAGTTCTTTCTATGAGCAGTTCTTC
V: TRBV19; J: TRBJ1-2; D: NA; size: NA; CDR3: CASSPRGTQGDGYTF; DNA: TGTGCCAGTAGTCCTCGGGGAACGCAAGGCGATGGCTACACCTTC
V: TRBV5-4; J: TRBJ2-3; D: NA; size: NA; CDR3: CASSNGQFSTDTQYF; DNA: TGTGCCAGCAGCAACGGACAGTTTAGCACAGATACGCAGTATTTT
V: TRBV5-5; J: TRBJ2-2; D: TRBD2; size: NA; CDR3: CASSFSGLNTGELFF; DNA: TGTGCCAGCAGCTTTAGCGGGTTGAACACCGGGGAGCTGTTTTTT
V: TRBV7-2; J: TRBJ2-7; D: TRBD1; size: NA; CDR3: CASSSIRDRGAYEQYF; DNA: TGTGCCAGCAGCTCGATACGGGACAGGGGGGCCTACGAGCAGTACTTC
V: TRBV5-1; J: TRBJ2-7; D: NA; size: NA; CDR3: CASRFGGQGSYEQYF; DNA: TGCGCCAGCAGGTTCGGCGGGCAGGGGTCCTACGAGCAGTACTTC
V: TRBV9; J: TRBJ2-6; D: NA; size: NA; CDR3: CASGRGTGANVLTF; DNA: TGTGCCAGCGGTAGGGGAACTGGGGCCAACGTCCTGACTTTC
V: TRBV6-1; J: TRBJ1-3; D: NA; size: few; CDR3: CASSSAGALGNTIYF; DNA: TGTGCCAGCAGTTCCGCGGGGGCGCTGGGAAACACCATATATTTT
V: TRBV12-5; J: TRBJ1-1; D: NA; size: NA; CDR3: CASGSRQIEAFF; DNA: TGTGCTAGTGGTTCCCGACAGATAGAAGCTTTCTTT
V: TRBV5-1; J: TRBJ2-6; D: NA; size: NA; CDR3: CASSLGGLSSGANVLTF; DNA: TGCGCCAGCAGCTTGGGAGGGCTGAGCTCTGGGGCCAACGTCCTGACTTTC
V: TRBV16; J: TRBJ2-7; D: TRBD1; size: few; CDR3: CASSQRTGEDEQYF; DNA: TGTGCCAGCAGCCAACGGACAGGGGAAGACGAGCAGTACTTC
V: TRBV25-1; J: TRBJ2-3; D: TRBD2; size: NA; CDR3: CASSESSGSRTDTQYF; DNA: TGTGCCAGCAGTGAGTCTAGCGGATCCCGCACAGATACGCAGTATTTT
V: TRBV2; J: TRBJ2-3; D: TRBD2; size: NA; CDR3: CASSLSGVKDTQYF; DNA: TGTGCCAGCAGTCTAAGCGGGGTTAAGGATACGCAGTATTTT
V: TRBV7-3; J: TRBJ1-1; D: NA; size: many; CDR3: CASSLYGGGMNTEAFF; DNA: TGTGCCAGCAGCCTCTATGGGGGAGGCATGAACACTGAAGCTTTCTTT